This note documents a single TCR beta chain sequence. No antigen is known for it. Specified time point: pretreatment peripheral blood. Between 1 and 8 samples per patient were obtained, pretreatment and on-treatment. Trimming removed 2 bases from V and 6 bases from J; junction bases left unmatched: 8. CDR3 length: 15 amino acids. Germline-derived CDR1 and CDR2 are SGHAT and FQNNGV. This sample is part of a study of PD-L1 blockade in urothelial cancer. Study-wide background: In terms of prior chemotherapy, patients had received 0 to 3 regimens.

Regarding the study as a whole: Survival was better when pretreatment blood TCR clonality fell below the median.

Using immunoSEQ multiplex PCR, the repertoire was profiled, and TCRdb retains in-frame clones only, with some absent. Among 45,000 to 50,000 clones, 82% were seen once, and the ten largest hold 1.5% to 2%. The chain links TRBV11-2 to TRBJ2-7; 9 bases line up with TRBD2. This receptor was taken from a man aged 45-60 years with urothelial cancer. The specimen comprised PBMCs, sampled around atezolizumab (anti-PD-L1) treatment. The CDR3 DNA is TGTGCCAGCAGCTTAAGCGGCGGGAGGGGGTTCGAGCAGTACTTC. It translates to CASSLSGGRGFEQYF.